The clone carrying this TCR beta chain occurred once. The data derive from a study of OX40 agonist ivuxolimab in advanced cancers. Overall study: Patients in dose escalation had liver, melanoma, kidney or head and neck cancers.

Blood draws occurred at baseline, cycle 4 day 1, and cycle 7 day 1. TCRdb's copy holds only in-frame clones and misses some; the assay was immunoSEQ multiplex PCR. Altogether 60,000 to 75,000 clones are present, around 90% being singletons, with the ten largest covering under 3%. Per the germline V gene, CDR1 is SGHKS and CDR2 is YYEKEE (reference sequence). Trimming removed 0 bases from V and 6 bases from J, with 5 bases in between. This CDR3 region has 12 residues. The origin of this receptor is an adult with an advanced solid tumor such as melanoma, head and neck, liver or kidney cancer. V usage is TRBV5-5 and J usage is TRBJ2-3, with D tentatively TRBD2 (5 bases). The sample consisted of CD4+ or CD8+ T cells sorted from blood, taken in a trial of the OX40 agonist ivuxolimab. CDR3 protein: CASSLERDTQYF. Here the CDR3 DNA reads TGTGCCAGCAGCTTGGAGCGGGATACGCAGTATTTT.